Sequencing of this TCR beta chain was carried out in a study of blood T cell repertoires in COVID-19. On the study more broadly: Samples taken during acute and convalescent COVID-19 were collected in the United States, Italy and Spain. The analysed material was cDNA or gDNA that came from T cells, B-cell-depleted T cells, or PBMCs.

In the authors' workflow: Researchers report that nucleated cell counts were estimated from reference gene primer amplification. Method: immunoSEQ multiplex PCR; TCRdb's copy keeps in-frame clones and lacks some. V and J calls and clone size follow that table, whereas D and trimming were derived from the DNA. The sample has some 260,000 clones, over 70% seen once. Trimming pared 4 bases from V and 4 bases from J, leaving 13 bases between. The CDR3 contains 14 residues. The V gene's germline CDR1 is SGHAT and CDR2 FQNNGV. The specimen was peripheral blood. The rearrangement links TRBV11-2 to TRBJ1-2; D possibly corresponds to TRBD1 (6 bases). The receptor comes from a woman of 80 years or more with acute or convalescent COVID-19. For the CDR3, the DNA is TGTGCCAGCAGCTCACTTCAGGGGACCTATGGCTACACCTTC. It yields the protein CASSSLQGTYGYTF.